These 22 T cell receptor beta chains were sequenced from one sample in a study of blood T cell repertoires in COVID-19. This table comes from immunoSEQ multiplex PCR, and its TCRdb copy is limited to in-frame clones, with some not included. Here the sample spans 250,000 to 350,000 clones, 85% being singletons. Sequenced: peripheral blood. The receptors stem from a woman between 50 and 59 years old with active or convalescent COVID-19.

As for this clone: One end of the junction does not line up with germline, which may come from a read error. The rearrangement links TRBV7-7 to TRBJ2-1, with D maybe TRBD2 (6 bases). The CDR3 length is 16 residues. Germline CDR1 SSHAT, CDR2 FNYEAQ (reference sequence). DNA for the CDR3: TGTGCTAGCAGCCCCATTTATTTGCGGGGCCGCAATGAGCAGTTCTTC. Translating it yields CASSPIYLRGRNEQFF.

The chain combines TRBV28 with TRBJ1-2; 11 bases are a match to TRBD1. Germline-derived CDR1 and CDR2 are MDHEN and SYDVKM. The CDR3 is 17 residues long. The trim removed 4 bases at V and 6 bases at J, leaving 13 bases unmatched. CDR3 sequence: CASSSYRTGGDEDGYTF. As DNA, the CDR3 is TGTGCCAGCAGTTCCTACCGGACAGGGGGCGATGAAGATGGCTACACCTTC.

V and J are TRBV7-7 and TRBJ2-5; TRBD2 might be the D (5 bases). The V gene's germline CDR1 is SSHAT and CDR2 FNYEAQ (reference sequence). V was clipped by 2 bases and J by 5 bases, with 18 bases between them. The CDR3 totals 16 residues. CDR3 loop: CASSLSGGVLDETQYF. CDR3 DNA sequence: TGTGCCAGCAGCTTAAGTGGAGGCGTTCTAGACGAGACCCAGTACTTC.

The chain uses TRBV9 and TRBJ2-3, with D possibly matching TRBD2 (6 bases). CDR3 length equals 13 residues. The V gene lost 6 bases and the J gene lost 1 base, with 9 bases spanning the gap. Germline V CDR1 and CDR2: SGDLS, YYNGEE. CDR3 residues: CASTPGGTDTQYF. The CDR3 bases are TGTGCCAGCACGCCGGGGGGCACAGATACGCAGTATTTT.

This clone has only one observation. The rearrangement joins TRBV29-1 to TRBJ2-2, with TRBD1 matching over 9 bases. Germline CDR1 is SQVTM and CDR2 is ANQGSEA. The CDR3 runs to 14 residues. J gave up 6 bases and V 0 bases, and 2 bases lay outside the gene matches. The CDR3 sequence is CSVEEDRGAGELFF. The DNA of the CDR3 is TGCAGCGTTGAAGAGGACAGGGGAGCCGGGGAGCTGTTTTTT.

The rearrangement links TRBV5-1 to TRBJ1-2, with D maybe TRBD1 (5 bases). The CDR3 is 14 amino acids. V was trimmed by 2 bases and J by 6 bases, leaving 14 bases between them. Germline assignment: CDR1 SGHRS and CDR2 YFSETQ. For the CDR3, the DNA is TGCGCCAGCAGCTTAAGAGGGACTTCCGATGGCTACACCTTC. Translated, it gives CASSLRGTSDGYTF.

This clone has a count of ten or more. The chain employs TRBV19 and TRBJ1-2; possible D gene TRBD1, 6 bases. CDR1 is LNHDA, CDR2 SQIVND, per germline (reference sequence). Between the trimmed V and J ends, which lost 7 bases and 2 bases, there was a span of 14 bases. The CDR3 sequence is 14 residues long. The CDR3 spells CASNSVQGNYGYTF. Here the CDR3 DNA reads TGTGCCAGTAATTCAGTTCAGGGGAACTATGGCTACACCTTC.

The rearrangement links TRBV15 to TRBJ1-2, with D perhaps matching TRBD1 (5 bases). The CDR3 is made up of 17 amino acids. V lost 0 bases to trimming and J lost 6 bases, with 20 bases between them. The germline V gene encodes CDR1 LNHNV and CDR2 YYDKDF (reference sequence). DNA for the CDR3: TGTGCCACCAGCAGAGATTTTCCGGCGGGAAGGGACGATGGCTACACCTTC. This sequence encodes CATSRDFPAGRDDGYTF. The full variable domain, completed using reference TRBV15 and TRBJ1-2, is DAMVIQNPRYQVTQFGKPVTLSCSQTLNHNVMYWYQQKSSQAPKLLFHYYDKDFNNEADTPDNFQSRRPNTSFCFLDIRSPGLGDTAMYLCATSRDFPAGRDDGYTFGSGTRLTVV.

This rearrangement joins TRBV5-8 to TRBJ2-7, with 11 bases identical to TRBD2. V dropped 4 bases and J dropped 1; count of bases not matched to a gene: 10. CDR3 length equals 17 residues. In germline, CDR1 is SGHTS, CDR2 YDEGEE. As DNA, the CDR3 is TGTGCCAGCAGCCCCTTTAGCGGGAGGGCCAGGTCCTACGAGCAGTACTTC. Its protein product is CASSPFSGRARSYEQYF.

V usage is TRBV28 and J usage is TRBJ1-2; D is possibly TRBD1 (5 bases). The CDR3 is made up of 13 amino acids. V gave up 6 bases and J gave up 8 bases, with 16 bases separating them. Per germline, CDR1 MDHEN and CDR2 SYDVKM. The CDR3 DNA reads TGTGCCAGCAGCCTACGGGGAGGGACCGGCTACACCTTC. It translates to CASSLRGGTGYTF.

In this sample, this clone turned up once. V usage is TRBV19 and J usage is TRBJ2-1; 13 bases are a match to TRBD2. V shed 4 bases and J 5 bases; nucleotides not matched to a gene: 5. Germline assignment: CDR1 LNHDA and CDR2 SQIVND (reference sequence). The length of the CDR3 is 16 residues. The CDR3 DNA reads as TGTGCCAGTAGTACCGGCGGGACTAGCGGGAACAATGAGCAGTTCTTC. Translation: CASSTGGTSGNNEQFF.

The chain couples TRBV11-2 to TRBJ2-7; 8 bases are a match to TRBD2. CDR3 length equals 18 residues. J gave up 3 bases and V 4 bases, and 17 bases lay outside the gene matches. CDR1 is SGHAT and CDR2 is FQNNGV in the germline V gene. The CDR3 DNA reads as TGTGCCAGCAGCTCGTACCCACGTCGCGGGAGGCTTGTCTACGAGCAGTACTTC. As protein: CASSSYPRRGRLVYEQYF. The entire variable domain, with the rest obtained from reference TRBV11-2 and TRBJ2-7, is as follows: EAGVAQSPRYKIIEKRQSVAFWCNPISGHATLYWYQQILGQGPKLLIQFQNNGVVDDSQLPKDRFSAERLKGVDSTLKIQPAKLEDSAVYLCASSSYPRRGRLVYEQYFGPGTRLTVT.

The CDR3 protein is CASSPDPGTEAFF. CDR3 nucleotides: TGCGCCAGCAGCCCCGACCCAGGCACTGAAGCTTTCTTT. This sequence joins TRBV5-1 and TRBJ1-1; unclear D gene. V was pared by 4 bases and J by 4 bases, with 11 bases between. CDR1 SGHRS and CDR2 YFSETQ come from the germline V gene. The CDR3 is 13 residues long.

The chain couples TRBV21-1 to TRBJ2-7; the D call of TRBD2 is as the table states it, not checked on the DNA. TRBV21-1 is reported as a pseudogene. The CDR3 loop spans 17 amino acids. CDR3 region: CASSRVRRASGRYEQYF. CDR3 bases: TGTGCCAGCAGCAGAGTTAGGAGGGCTAGCGGGAGGTACGAGCAGTACTTC.

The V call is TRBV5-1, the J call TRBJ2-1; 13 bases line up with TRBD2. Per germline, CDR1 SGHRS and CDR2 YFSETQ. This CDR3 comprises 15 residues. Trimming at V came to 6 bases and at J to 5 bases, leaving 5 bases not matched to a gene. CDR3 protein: CASIPGTSGDNEQFF. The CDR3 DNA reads TGCGCCAGCATCCCCGGGACTAGCGGGGACAATGAGCAGTTCTTC.

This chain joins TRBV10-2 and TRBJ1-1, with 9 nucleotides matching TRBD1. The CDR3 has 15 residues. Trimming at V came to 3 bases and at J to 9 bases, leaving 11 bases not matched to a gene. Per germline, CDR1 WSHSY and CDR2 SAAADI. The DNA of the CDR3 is TGCGCCAGCAGTGAATATCTCGGGACAGGGCGAAAAGCTTTCTTT. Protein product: CASSEYLGTGRKAFF.

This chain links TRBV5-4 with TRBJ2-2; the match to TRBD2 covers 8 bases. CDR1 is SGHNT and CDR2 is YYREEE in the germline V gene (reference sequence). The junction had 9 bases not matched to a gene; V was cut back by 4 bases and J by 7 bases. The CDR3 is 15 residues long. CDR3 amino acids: CASSTSGPIHGELFF. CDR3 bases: TGTGCCAGCAGCACTAGCGGACCGATCCACGGGGAGCTGTTTTTT.

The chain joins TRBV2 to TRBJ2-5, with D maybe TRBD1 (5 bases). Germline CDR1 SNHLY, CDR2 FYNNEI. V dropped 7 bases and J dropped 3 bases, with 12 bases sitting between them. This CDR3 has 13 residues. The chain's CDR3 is CASNKGRKETQYF. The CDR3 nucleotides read TGTGCCAGCAATAAGGGGCGTAAAGAGACCCAGTACTTC.

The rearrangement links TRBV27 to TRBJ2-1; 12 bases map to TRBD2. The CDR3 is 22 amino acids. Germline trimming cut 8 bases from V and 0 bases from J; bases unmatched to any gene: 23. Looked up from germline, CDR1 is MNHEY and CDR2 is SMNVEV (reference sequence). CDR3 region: CASSHTTSRLAGAADSYNEQFF. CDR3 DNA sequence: TGTGCCAGCTCTCACACAACTTCTCGACTAGCGGGGGCCGCCGACTCCTACAATGAGCAGTTCTTC.

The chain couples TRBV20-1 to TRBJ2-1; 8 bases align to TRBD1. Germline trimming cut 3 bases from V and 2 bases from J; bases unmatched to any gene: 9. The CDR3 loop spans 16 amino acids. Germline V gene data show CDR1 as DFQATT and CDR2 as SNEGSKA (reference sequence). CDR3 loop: CSASNSGRGPYNEQFF. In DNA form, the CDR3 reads TGCAGTGCTAGTAATTCGGGCAGGGGGCCCTACAATGAGCAGTTCTTC.

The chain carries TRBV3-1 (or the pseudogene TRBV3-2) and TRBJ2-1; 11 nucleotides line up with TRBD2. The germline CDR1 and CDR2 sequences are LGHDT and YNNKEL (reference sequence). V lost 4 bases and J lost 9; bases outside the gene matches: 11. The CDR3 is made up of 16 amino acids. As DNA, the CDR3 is TGTGCCAGCAGCCCAATGCTAGCGGGAGGCTTCGGTGAGCAGTTCTTC. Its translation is CASSPMLAGGFGEQFF.

DNA for the CDR3: TGTGCCAGCAGTCTGGGGCGGACCGGGGAGCTGTTTTTT. Its translation is CASSLGRTGELFF. The V call is TRBV28, the J call TRBJ2-2, with D possibly matching TRBD1 (5 bases). The CDR3 has 13 residues. CDR1 and CDR2 from the germline V gene are MDHEN and SYDVKM. V lost 5 bases and J lost 5, with 9 bases in between. Using reference TRBV28 and TRBJ2-2 for the parts outside the CDR3, the full variable domain is DVKVTQSSRYLVKRTGEKVFLECVQDMDHENMFWYRQDPGLGLRLIYFSYDVKMKEKGDIPEGYSVSREKKERFSLILESASTNQTSMYLCASSLGRTGELFFGEGSRLTVL.